This paragraph covers one T cell receptor (beta chain) sequence. The CDR3 runs 12 residues. With 2 bases removed from V and 9 bases from J, the gap between germline ends came to 9 bases. Germline loops: CDR1 SGDLS, CDR2 YYNGEE. This record belongs to a study of blood T cell repertoires in COVID-19. Only in-frame clones appear in the TCRdb table, and some are missing; sequencing was by immunoSEQ multiplex PCR. This sample has roughly 190,000 clones, with approximately 89% found just once. The V and J genes are TRBV9 and TRBJ2-1; TRBD2 is a possible D gene (5 bases). The source is a woman aged 18-29 years who had recovered from COVID-19. The specimen sequenced was PBMCs or T cells enriched from blood (not recorded which). CDR3 in DNA: TGTGCCAGCAGCGTCCGGGGTACTGAGCAGTTCTTC. This codes for CASSVRGTEQFF.